The rows below give T cell receptor beta chains drawn from one sample of a study of T cells in Graves' hyperthyroidism and ophthalmopathy. One entry per CDR3 protein, called by TCRdb with MiXCR from the multiplex PCR reads. The sample contains approximately 560,000 distinct CDR3 sequences, 40% to 55% of which appear only once. The sample was peripheral blood or thyroid tissue (not recorded which). These receptors originate from a woman aged 18 to 35 with Graves' hyperthyroidism. Both conserved end residues are part of each CDR3. The order of the fields is J gene, V gene, CDR3 protein.

>TRBJ1-6|TRBV7-2
CASSKTGESPLHF
>TRBJ1-5|TRBV24-1
CATSDFGREAQHF
>TRBJ1-1|TRBV2
CASRLVIEAFF
>TRBJ1-2|TRBV20-1
CSAQLGVDGYTF
>TRBJ2-6|TRBV25-1
CASSDDRILSGANVLTF
>TRBJ2-7|TRBV20-1
CSASPGTGWRYEQYF
>TRBJ1-4|TRBV24-1
CATSDATGFNEKLFF
>TRBJ1-3|TRBV25-1
CASGTRAGNTIYF
>TRBJ1-4|TRBV7-9
CASSLFQATNEKLFF
>TRBJ2-5|TRBV2
CASKNPGEVTQYF
>TRBJ1-3|TRBV5-4
CASRPRGDSSGNTIYF
>TRBJ1-1|TRBV5-1
CASKSRGANTEAFF
>TRBJ1-2|TRBV5-5
CASTKDRERGYTF
>TRBJ2-6|TRBV6-5
CASSYSPPSGANVLTF
>TRBJ2-2|TRBV6-2/TRBV6-3
CASSYPGRTRTGELFF
>TRBJ1-6|TRBV4-2
CASSQQDRDNSPLHF
>TRBJ1-1|TRBV7-3
CASSSQGRGEAFF
>TRBJ1-2|TRBV4-2
CASSQVSEINYGYTF
>TRBJ1-6|TRBV20-1
CSASHHGGTRDSPLHF
>TRBJ2-7|TRBV7-9
CASSLAWDSGTGEQYF
>TRBJ2-2|TRBV12-3/TRBV12-4
CASSRKPGELFF
>TRBJ2-7|TRBV19
CASSTLWDSSYEQYF
>TRBJ1-1|TRBV29-1
CSVEKIGQVYAEAFF
>TRBJ1-2|TRBV29-1
CSLVSRDRYGYTF
>TRBJ2-7|TRBV29-1
CSYGTGGRGEQYF
>TRBJ1-1|TRBV7-2
CASSLVSGITEAFF
>TRBJ2-7|TRBV4-3
CASSYGQGDQYF
>TRBJ1-4|TRBV5-1
CASSLEGVNTEKLFF
>TRBJ2-7|TRBV19
CASSMASGDSYEQYF
>TRBJ2-7|TRBV7-9
CASSSIAGSSYEQYF
>TRBJ1-5|TRBV24-1
CATIWRTSNQPQHF
>TRBJ2-7|TRBV6-5
CASARATSYEQYF
>TRBJ1-1|TRBV15
CATSRRSGLNTEAFF
>TRBJ2-1|TRBV7-3
CASSEEVYNEQFF
>TRBJ1-2|TRBV14
CASSQITGINNYGYTF
>TRBJ1-5|TRBV5-5
CASSLVGVGPQHF
>TRBJ2-5|TRBV7-8
CASSSRGLATETQYF
>TRBJ1-2|TRBV20-1
CSALGPGYTF
>TRBJ1-1|TRBV29-1
CSVEDLDGGYEAFF
>TRBJ1-6|TRBV4-1
CASSQEDGGGNSPLHF
>TRBJ2-7|TRBV7-2
CASSVESDEQYF